This TCR beta chain was captured in a study of T cells in Graves' hyperthyroidism and ophthalmopathy. V shed 2 bases, J shed 4 bases, and the junction held 13 bases outside the gene matches. CDR1 MNHEY and CDR2 SVGEGT come from the germline V gene. The CDR3 runs to 18 residues. The source material, RNA transcripts, was used to amplify TCR beta CDR3 regions. Carried out on the TCR CDR3, a first-round RT-PCR used the HTBI primer set. Each CDR3 protein gets one entry after TCRdb re-called the multiplex PCR reads with MiXCR. The profile shows some 620,000 distinct CDR3 sequences, about 17% of them singletons. The study defined stable Graves' hyperthyroidism as no ophthalmopathy progression within 18 months. Uncontrolled infection, other autoimmune disease, pregnancy or lactation excluded patients.

Material for sequencing was blood. This rearrangement joins TRBV6-2 or TRBV6-3 to TRBJ2-1; 8 nucleotides line up with TRBD2. This receptor was taken from a woman in her thirties with Graves' hyperthyroidism. The CDR3 DNA reads TGTGCCAGCAGTTACATTGAATCAGCGGGAGAAATTTACAATGAGCAGTTCTTC. Its protein product is CASSYIESAGEIYNEQFF.